The rows below give T cell receptor beta chains drawn from one sample of a study of blood T cells in healthy people across ages. TCRdb re-derived calls from the 5' RACE reads in MiXCR, one entry per CDR3 protein. The sample has over 700,000 distinct CDR3 sequences, approximately 25% seen once. The same data also went into a second study, on T cells of mothers and their children.

The sequenced sample was blood. The receptor source for this set is a boy under 18 in good health. CDR3s include the opening cysteine and the closing phenylalanine or tryptophan. A D gene is named only where the DNA matches it firmly. A clone size is listed for some rows: how often the clone was seen (once, few, many), or a class if it is expanded.

>13|TRBJ2-7|TRBV28|-|-
CASSPRRSFEQYF
TGTGCCAGCAGCCCACGGCGGTCTTTTGAGCAGTACTTC
>14|TRBJ2-3|TRBV2|-|TRBD2
CASSPFSGADTQYF
TGTGCCAGCAGTCCGTTTAGCGGGGCAGATACGCAGTATTTT
>15|TRBJ1-5|TRBV27|-|TRBD1
CASSLGTGFLRAQHF
TGTGCCAGCAGTCTGGGGACAGGTTTCCTTCGGGCCCAGCATTTT
>16|TRBJ2-3|TRBV6-6|-|TRBD2
CASRRSPGLAGDTQYF
TGTGCCAGCAGACGCTCACCGGGACTAGCGGGAGATACGCAGTATTTT
>16|TRBJ2-1|TRBV12-3/TRBV12-4|-|TRBD2
CASTMLVAGGGNEQFF
TGTGCCAGCACGATGCTGGTAGCGGGAGGGGGAAATGAGCAGTTCTTC
>17|TRBJ2-7|TRBV7-3|-|-
CASSSRCTGLNSYEQYF
TGTGCCAGCAGCTCGCGGTGTACGGGGTTGAATTCCTACGAGCAGTACTTC
>17|TRBJ2-6|TRBV4-1|few|-
CASSQGAASSGANVLTF
TGCGCCAGCAGCCAAGGGGCAGCCAGCTCTGGGGCCAACGTCCTGACTTTC
>13|TRBJ1-3|TRBV12-3/TRBV12-4|-|TRBD1
CASSRGQGNTIYF
TGTGCCAGCAGCCGTGGACAGGGGAACACCATATATTTT
>11|TRBJ2-2|TRBV29-1|few|-
CSVERAGELFF
TGCAGCGTCGAAAGGGCCGGGGAGCTGTTTTTT
>15|TRBJ2-7|TRBV4-2|few|TRBD2
CASSQESGSSYEQYF
TGTGCCAGCAGCCAAGAAAGCGGGAGCTCCTACGAGCAGTACTTC
>12|TRBJ2-5|TRBV20-1|-|-
CSAIKGQETQYF
TGCAGTGCTATCAAGGGCCAGGAGACCCAGTACTTC
>14|TRBJ2-1|TRBV10-3|-|TRBD2
CATALAGLYNEQFF
TGTGCCACCGCCCTAGCGGGGCTTTACAATGAGCAGTTCTTC
>16|TRBJ2-2|TRBV15|-|TRBD2
CATSGTSGANTGELFF
TGTGCCACCAGCGGGACTAGCGGCGCGAACACCGGGGAGCTGTTTTTT
>16|TRBJ2-2|TRBV7-2|-|TRBD2
CASSYGGLAVRRELFF
TGTGCCAGCAGCTACGGGGGACTAGCGGTACGAAGGGAGCTGTTTTTT
>16|TRBJ1-2|TRBV5-1|few|-
CASRPGGVTASYGYTF
TGCGCCAGCAGACCGGGAGGGGTTACGGCGAGCTATGGCTACACCTTC
>15|TRBJ1-4|TRBV18|-|-
CASSPSRGLYEKLFF
TGTGCCAGCTCACCATCGCGAGGACTCTATGAAAAACTGTTTTTT
>14|TRBJ1-5|TRBV20-1|-|-
CSAIPVYSNQPQHF
TGCAGTGCTATCCCAGTGTATAGCAATCAGCCCCAGCATTTT
>14|TRBJ1-1|TRBV27|-|-
CASLPRADGTEAFF
TGTGCCAGCTTGCCACGGGCCGACGGCACTGAAGCTTTCTTT
>15|TRBJ2-5|TRBV6-2/TRBV6-3|-|-
CASSSGPRDQETQYF
TGTGCCAGCAGTTCAGGCCCGCGGGACCAAGAGACCCAGTACTTC
>14|TRBJ2-3|TRBV24-1|-|TRBD2
CATMDGLAADTQYF
TGTGCCACCATGGACGGGCTAGCGGCTGATACGCAGTATTTT
>15|TRBJ2-1|TRBV2|-|-
CASSGDAGAYNEQFF
TGTGCCAGCAGTGGCGATGCGGGCGCATACAATGAGCAGTTCTTC
>12|TRBJ2-7|TRBV20-1|-|-
CSASHEYGEQYF
TGCAGTGCTTCCCATGAGTATGGTGAGCAGTACTTC
>12|TRBJ2-1|TRBV20-1|-|-
CSANQPYNEQFF
TGCAGTGCAAATCAGCCATACAATGAGCAGTTCTTC
>11|TRBJ2-1|TRBV29-1|-|TRBD1
CSEYRGVEQFF
TGCAGCGAATACAGGGGGGTTGAGCAGTTCTTC
>16|TRBJ1-6|TRBV28|-|-
CASSGPGGGYNSPLHF
TGTGCCAGCAGTGGCCCCGGGGGGGGCTATAATTCACCCCTCCACTTT
>15|TRBJ2-3|TRBV28|few|-
CASSLGQLSTDTQYF
TGTGCCAGCAGTTTGGGCCAGCTCAGCACAGATACGCAGTATTTT
>16|TRBJ2-5|TRBV11-2|few|TRBD2
CASSFRGSGGEETQYF
TGTGCCAGCAGCTTCCGGGGTAGCGGGGGTGAAGAGACCCAGTACTTC
>18|TRBJ2-7|TRBV5-1|-|TRBD2
CASSLGTSGGLGEDEQYF
TGCGCCAGCAGCTTAGGGACTAGCGGGGGACTGGGCGAGGACGAGCAGTACTTC
>15|TRBJ1-4|TRBV28|few|-
CASMQGQTTNEKLLF
TGTGCCAGCATGCAGGGGCAGACAACTAATGAAAAACTGCTTTTT
>17|TRBJ2-3|TRBV28|-|-
CASSLITGTPPVDTQYF
TGTGCCAGCAGTTTGATTACCGGGACTCCTCCCGTAGATACGCAGTATTTT
>14|TRBJ2-1|TRBV28|few|-
CASSLGSTGNEQFF
TGTGCCAGCAGTTTAGGGTCGACCGGAAATGAGCAGTTCTTC
>14|TRBJ2-1|TRBV12-3/TRBV12-4|few|-
CASSLSSGWDEQFF
TGTGCCAGCAGTTTATCGTCCGGCTGGGATGAGCAGTTCTTC
>16|TRBJ2-5|TRBV27|-|-
CASSLSAGPWQETQYF
TGTGCCAGCAGTTTATCGGCAGGGCCATGGCAAGAGACCCAGTACTTC
>15|TRBJ2-7|TRBV4-1|-|-
CASSQDRFPIYEQYF
TGCGCCAGCAGCCAAGACCGGTTCCCGATCTACGAGCAGTACTTC
>15|TRBJ2-5|TRBV9|-|-
CASSVASNLQETQYF
TGTGCCAGCAGCGTAGCTTCCAACTTACAAGAGACCCAGTACTTC
>15|TRBJ2-7|TRBV5-6|few|-
CASSLFGGSWNEQYF
TGTGCCAGCAGCTTATTTGGAGGATCGTGGAACGAGCAGTACTTC
>14|TRBJ2-5|TRBV7-9|-|-
CASSLWRDEETQYF
TGTGCCAGCAGCTTATGGAGAGACGAAGAGACCCAGTACTTC
>15|TRBJ2-7|TRBV27|few|-
CASSLFRGASYEQYF
TGTGCCAGCAGTTTATTCAGGGGGGCCTCCTACGAGCAGTACTTC
>14|TRBJ1-1|TRBV7-2|-|TRBD1
CASRRTGGSTEAFF
TGTGCCAGCAGACGGACAGGGGGGAGCACTGAAGCTTTCTTT
>16|TRBJ2-2|TRBV7-3|few|TRBD2
CASSLTGRELAGELFF
TGTGCCAGCAGCTTAACCGGGCGGGAGCTCGCCGGGGAGCTGTTTTTT
>16|TRBJ2-7|TRBV4-1|-|TRBD2
CASSRLMGLAGEEQYF
TGCGCCAGCAGCCGACTGATGGGGCTAGCGGGGGAGGAGCAGTACTTC
>21|TRBJ2-1|TRBV5-6|-|TRBD2
CASSWPLSTSGSLQSYNEQFF
TGTGCCAGCAGCTGGCCCCTCTCGACTAGCGGGAGTCTCCAATCTTACAATGAGCAGTTCTTC
>13|TRBJ1-5|TRBV28|-|-
CASSFPGYQPQHF
TGTGCCAGCAGTTTCCCCGGGTATCAGCCCCAGCATTTT
>15|TRBJ2-7|TRBV12-3/TRBV12-4|-|TRBD2
CVSSLGSGGAYEQYF
TGTGTCAGCAGTTTAGGTAGCGGGGGGGCCTACGAGCAGTACTTC
>15|TRBJ2-3|TRBV6-5|many|-
CASSTSDSEQDTQYF
TGTGCCAGCAGCACTTCGGACTCCGAACAAGATACGCAGTATTTT
>15|TRBJ1-4|TRBV4-3|few|-
CASSQDYDGSEKLFF
TGCGCCAGCAGCCAAGATTATGACGGGAGTGAAAAACTGTTTTTT
>15|TRBJ2-1|TRBV5-1|few|TRBD2
CASHGLAGGPDEQFF
TGCGCCAGCCACGGACTAGCGGGGGGGCCGGACGAGCAGTTCTTC